The rows below give T cell receptor beta chains drawn from one sample of a study of shared clonotypes between healthy human individuals. The protocol was immunoSEQ multiplex PCR, while the TCRdb copy is restricted to in-frame clones and leaves out a portion. The sample lists approximately 2.3 million clones; just over 90% were seen once. Specimen: naive CD4+ T cells from PBMCs. These receptors originate from a man aged 18 to 29 in good health. Some clones in this sample may be carry-over from other donors' samples. The CDR3 runs from the conserved cysteine through the conserved F or W. D genes are given only for firm matches. Rows give clone size only sometimes, using once, few, many, or a class for an expanded clone.

v_call	clone_size	d_call	j_call	cdr3_aa	cdr3_nt
TRBV5-1	.	.	TRBJ2-4	CASSLAGRGKNIQYF	TGCGCCAGCAGCTTGGCTGGCAGGGGTAAAAACATTCAGTACTTC
TRBV18	.	TRBD1	TRBJ1-2	CASSRDGTGVGYTF	TGTGCCAGCTCCCGAGATGGGACAGGGGTTGGCTACACCTTC
TRBV7-9	.	TRBD1	TRBJ1-1	CASSSGGWGTEAFF	TGTGCCAGCAGCTCAGGGGGATGGGGCACTGAAGCTTTCTTT
TRBV5-8	.	.	TRBJ2-2	CASSLAGRYAGELFF	TGTGCCAGCAGCTTGGCAGGGAGGTACGCCGGGGAGCTGTTTTTT
TRBV7-8	.	.	TRBJ1-1	CASSLRRGPTEAFF	TGTGCCAGCAGCCTACGAAGGGGCCCCACTGAAGCTTTCTTT
TRBV30	.	.	TRBJ1-4	CAWDATGTKLFF	TGTGCCTGGGATGCTACAGGGACAAAACTGTTTTTT
TRBV7-9	.	TRBD1	TRBJ1-1	CASSFQGADTEAFF	TGTGCCAGCAGCTTCCAGGGGGCCGACACTGAAGCTTTCTTT
TRBV28	.	.	TRBJ2-6	CASSFGRAGANVLTF	TGTGCCAGCAGTTTTGGCAGAGCCGGGGCCAACGTCCTGACTTTC
TRBV19	.	TRBD1	TRBJ1-1	CASMAAGQSTEAFF	TGTGCCAGTATGGCCGCGGGACAGTCCACTGAAGCTTTCTTT
TRBV7-3	.	TRBD2	TRBJ2-2	CASSLGPATSKVGELFF	TGTGCCAGCAGCTTAGGTCCCGCGACTAGCAAGGTTGGGGAGCTGTTTTTT
TRBV20-1	.	.	TRBJ2-7	CSASERHEQYF	TGCAGTGCTAGTGAACGCCACGAGCAGTACTTC
TRBV7-3	.	.	TRBJ2-3	CASSLSPEPQGLDTQYF	TGTGCCAGCAGCTTATCTCCTGAGCCCCAGGGTTTAGATACGCAGTATTTT
TRBV7-2	.	TRBD1	TRBJ2-7	CASSPTGTGTYEQYF	TGTGCCAGCAGCCCGACCGGGACAGGAACCTACGAGCAGTACTTC
TRBV4-1	.	.	TRBJ2-7	CASSQVGTRRDEQYF	TGCGCCAGCAGCCAAGTGGGGACCCGGAGGGACGAGCAGTACTTC
TRBV9	once	.	TRBJ2-2	CASSVGFGAGHTGELFF	TGTGCCAGCAGCGTTGGGTTTGGGGCAGGGCACACCGGGGAGCTGTTTTTT
TRBV11-2	.	.	TRBJ2-2	CASSLSSSNTGELFF	TGTGCCAGCAGCTTATCTTCCTCGAACACCGGGGAGCTGTTTTTT
TRBV14	.	.	TRBJ2-7	CASSQDRLTYEQYF	TGTGCCAGCAGCCAAGACAGGTTGACCTACGAGCAGTACTTC
TRBV4-1	.	.	TRBJ2-3	CASSQEIRDTQYF	TGCGCCAGCAGCCAAGAGATTCGAGATACGCAGTATTTT
TRBV28	.	TRBD2	TRBJ2-1	CASSFSPGQGGTSGRPYNEQFF	TGTGCCAGCAGTTTCAGCCCGGGGCAGGGCGGGACTAGCGGGAGGCCCTACAATGAGCAGTTCTTC
TRBV6-6	.	TRBD2	TRBJ2-3	CASSTEREWGDTQYF	TGTGCCAGCAGTACTGAGCGGGAGTGGGGAGATACGCAGTATTTT
TRBV19	.	.	TRBJ2-6	CASRVVGTGANVLTF	TGTGCCAGTAGAGTAGTTGGTACCGGGGCCAACGTCCTGACTTTC
TRBV7-3	.	TRBD2	TRBJ2-7	CASSRVPGLGNEQYF	TGTGCCAGCAGCCGCGTCCCGGGACTAGGGAACGAGCAGTACTTC
TRBV2	.	.	TRBJ1-4	CASSEERGNEKLFF	TGTGCCAGCAGTGAAGAGAGGGGGAATGAAAAACTGTTTTTT
TRBV6-1	.	TRBD1	TRBJ1-3	CASSEATGFSGNTIYF	TGTGCCAGCAGTGAAGCGACAGGGTTTAGCGGAAACACCATATATTTT
TRBV5-1	.	TRBD2	TRBJ2-5	CASSWGGTAVQETQYF	TGCGCCAGCAGCTGGGGAGGGACGGCTGTACAAGAGACCCAGTACTTC
TRBV18	.	.	TRBJ2-7	CASSPSIGNEQYF	TGTGCCAGCTCACCATCTATCGGGAATGAGCAGTACTTC
TRBV5-1	.	TRBD2	TRBJ2-1	CASSITGTSGYNEQFF	TGCGCCAGCAGCATAACCGGGACTAGCGGCTACAATGAGCAGTTCTTC
TRBV5-6	.	.	TRBJ2-1	CASTPNSGRDNEQFF	TGTGCCAGCACCCCCAATAGCGGTCGCGACAATGAGCAGTTCTTC
TRBV19	.	.	TRBJ2-7	CASSPGGGEFYEQYF	TGTGCCAGTAGCCCAGGGGGGGGCGAGTTCTACGAGCAGTACTTC
TRBV29-1	.	.	TRBJ1-2	CSVGHTRSGYTF	TGCAGCGTTGGTCACACCCGGAGTGGCTACACCTTC
TRBV7-8	once	.	TRBJ1-3	CASSLVLSGNTIYF	TGTGCCAGCAGCTTAGTTCTATCTGGAAACACCATATATTTT
TRBV27	.	.	TRBJ2-2	CASSLTSYGGTGELFF	TGTGCCAGCAGTTTAACATCATATGGGGGCACCGGGGAGCTGTTTTTT
TRBV11-1	.	.	TRBJ2-1	CASRGTAPVEQFF	TGTGCCAGCAGAGGGACCGCCCCCGTGGAGCAGTTCTTC
TRBV5-4	.	.	TRBJ1-2	CASSSPGVGYTF	TGTGCCAGCAGCTCACCTGGGGTTGGCTACACCTTC
TRBV28	once	TRBD2	TRBJ2-3	CASAPGAGEVTDTQYF	TGTGCCAGCGCACCGGGAGCGGGAGAGGTCACAGATACGCAGTATTTT
TRBV18	.	.	TRBJ2-1	CASSMRGYNEQFF	TGTGCCAGCTCCATGAGGGGTTACAATGAGCAGTTCTTC
TRBV4-3	.	.	TRBJ2-6	CASSQAGSGANVLTF	TGCGCCAGCAGCCAAGCCGGCTCTGGGGCCAACGTCCTGACTTTC
TRBV7-8	.	TRBD1	TRBJ2-1	CASSLVQGAEQFF	TGTGCCAGCAGCTTAGTACAGGGGGCAGAGCAGTTCTTC
TRBV7-8	.	TRBD1	TRBJ2-5	CASSLDRTETQYF	TGTGCCAGCAGCTTGGACAGGACGGAGACCCAGTACTTC
TRBV28	.	TRBD2	TRBJ2-7	CASSPAGGRSYEQYF	TGTGCCAGCAGTCCAGCGGGAGGGAGGTCCTACGAGCAGTACTTC
TRBV28	.	TRBD1	TRBJ1-4	CASRDRVTEKLFF	TGTGCCAGCCGCGACAGGGTAACTGAAAAACTGTTTTTT
TRBV4-1	.	.	TRBJ1-3	CASSQGAGGNTIYF	TGCGCCAGCAGCCAAGGGGCGGGGGGAAACACCATATATTTT
TRBV28	.	.	TRBJ1-2	CASSSGPNYGYTF	TGTGCCAGCAGTTCCGGGCCGAACTATGGCTACACCTTC
TRBV7-2	once	.	TRBJ1-5	CASSSSDQPQHF	TGTGCCAGCAGCTCCTCAGATCAGCCCCAGCATTTT